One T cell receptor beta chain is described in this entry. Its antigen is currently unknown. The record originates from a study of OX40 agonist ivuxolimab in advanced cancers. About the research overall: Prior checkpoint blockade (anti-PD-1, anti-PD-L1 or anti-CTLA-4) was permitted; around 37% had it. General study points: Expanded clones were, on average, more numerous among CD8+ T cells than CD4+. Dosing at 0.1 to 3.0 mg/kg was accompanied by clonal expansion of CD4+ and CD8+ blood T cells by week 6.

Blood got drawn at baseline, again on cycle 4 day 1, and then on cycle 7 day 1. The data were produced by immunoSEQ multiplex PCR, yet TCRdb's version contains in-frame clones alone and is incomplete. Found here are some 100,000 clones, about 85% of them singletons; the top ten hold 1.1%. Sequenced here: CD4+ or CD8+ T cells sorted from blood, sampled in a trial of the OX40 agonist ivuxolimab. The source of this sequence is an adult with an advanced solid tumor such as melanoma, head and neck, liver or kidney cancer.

This CDR3 reads CASSLFKGRDNEKLFF. CDR3 nucleotides: TGTGCCAGCAGCTTATTCAAAGGGCGGGATAATGAAAAACTGTTTTTT. The V and J genes are TRBV11-3 and TRBJ1-4; D is ambiguous. The V end was cut by 2 bases, the J end by 4 bases, with 14 bases between. CDR1 and CDR2 (germline): SGHNT, YENEEA. This CDR3 is built from 16 residues.